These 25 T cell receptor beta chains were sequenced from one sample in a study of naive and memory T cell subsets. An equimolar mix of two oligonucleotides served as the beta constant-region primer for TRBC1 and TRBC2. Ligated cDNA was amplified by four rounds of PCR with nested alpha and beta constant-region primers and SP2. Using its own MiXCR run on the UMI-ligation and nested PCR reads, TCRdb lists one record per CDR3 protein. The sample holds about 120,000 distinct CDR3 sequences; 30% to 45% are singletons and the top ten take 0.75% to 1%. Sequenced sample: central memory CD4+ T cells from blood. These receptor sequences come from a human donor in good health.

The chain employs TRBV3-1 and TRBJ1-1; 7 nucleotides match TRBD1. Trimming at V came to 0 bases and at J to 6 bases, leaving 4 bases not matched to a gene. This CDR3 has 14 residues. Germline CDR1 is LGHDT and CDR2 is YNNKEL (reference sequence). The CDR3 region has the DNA TGTGCCAGCAGCCAAGATACTCAGGGGGCTGAAGCTTTCTTT. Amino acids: CASSQDTQGAEAFF. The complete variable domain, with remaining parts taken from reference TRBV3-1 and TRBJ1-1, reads DTAVSQTPKYLVTQMGNDKSIKCEQNLGHDTMYWYKQDSKKFLKIMFSYNNKELIINETVPNRFSPKSPDKAHLNLHINSLELGDSAVYFCASSQDTQGAEAFFGQGTRLTVV.

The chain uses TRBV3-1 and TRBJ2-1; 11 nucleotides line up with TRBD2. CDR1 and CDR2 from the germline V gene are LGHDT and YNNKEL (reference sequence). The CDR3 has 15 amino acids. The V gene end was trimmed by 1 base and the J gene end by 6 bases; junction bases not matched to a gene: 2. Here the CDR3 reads CASSQGLAGPNEQFF. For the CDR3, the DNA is TGTGCCAGCAGCCAAGGACTAGCGGGACCCAATGAGCAGTTCTTC.

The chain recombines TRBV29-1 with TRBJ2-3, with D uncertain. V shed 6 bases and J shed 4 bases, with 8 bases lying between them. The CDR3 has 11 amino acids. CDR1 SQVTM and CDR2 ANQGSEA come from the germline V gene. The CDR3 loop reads CSVNSPDTQYF. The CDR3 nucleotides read TGCAGCGTCAATAGCCCAGATACGCAGTATTTT.

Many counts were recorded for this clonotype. The CDR3 DNA reads TGTGCCAGCTCACCGCTAAAGGGCGTGAGGGCAGGCAATACGCAGTATTTT. Protein: CASSPLKGVRAGNTQYF. The genes are TRBV18 and TRBJ2-3, with D possibly TRBD2 on 5 matching bases. CDR1 and CDR2 from the germline V gene are KGHSH and LQKENI. This CDR3 is built from 17 residues. The V gene lost 3 bases and the J gene lost 7 bases, with 23 bases spanning the gap.

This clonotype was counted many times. This CDR3 is CASSPGHSSGANVLTF. CDR3 DNA: TGCGCCAGCAGCCCGGGACATAGCTCTGGGGCCAACGTCCTGACTTTC. This chain connects TRBV5-1 to TRBJ2-6; possible D gene TRBD1, 6 bases. V was pared by 4 bases and J by 0 bases, with 11 bases between. The germline V gene encodes CDR1 SGHRS and CDR2 YFSETQ. The CDR3 is 16 amino acids.

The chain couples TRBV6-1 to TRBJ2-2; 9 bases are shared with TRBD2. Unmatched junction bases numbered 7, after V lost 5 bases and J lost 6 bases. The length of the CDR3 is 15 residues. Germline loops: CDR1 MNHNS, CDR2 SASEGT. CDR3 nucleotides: TGTGCCAGCAGTCAGACTAGCGGCTGGGCCGGGGAGCTGTTTTTT. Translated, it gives CASSQTSGWAGELFF.

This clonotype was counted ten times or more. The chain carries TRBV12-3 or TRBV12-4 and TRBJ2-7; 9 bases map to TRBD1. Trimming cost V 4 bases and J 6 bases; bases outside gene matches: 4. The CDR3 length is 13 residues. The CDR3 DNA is TGTGCCAGCAGTTCCGGGACAGGGCGCGAGCAGTACTTC. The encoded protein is CASSSGTGREQYF.

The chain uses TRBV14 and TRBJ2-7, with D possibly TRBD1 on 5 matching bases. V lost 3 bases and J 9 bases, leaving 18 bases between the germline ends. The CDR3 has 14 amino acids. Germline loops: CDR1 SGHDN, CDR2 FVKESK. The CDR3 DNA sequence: TGTGCCAGCAGCCATGATTGGCAGACAAGGGGGCAGTACTTC. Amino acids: CASSHDWQTRGQYF. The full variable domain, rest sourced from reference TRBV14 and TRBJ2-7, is EAGVTQFPSHSVIEKGQTVTLRCDPISGHDNLYWYRRVMGKEIKFLLHFVKESKQDESGMPNNRFLAERTGGTYSTLKVQPAELEDSGVYFCASSHDWQTRGQYFGPGTRLTVT.

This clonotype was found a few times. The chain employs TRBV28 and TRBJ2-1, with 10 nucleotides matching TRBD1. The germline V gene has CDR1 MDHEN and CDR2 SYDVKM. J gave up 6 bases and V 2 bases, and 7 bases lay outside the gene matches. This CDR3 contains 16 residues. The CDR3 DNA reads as TGTGCCAGCAGTTTAGGGCCCGGGACAGGGGTCAATGAGCAGTTCTTC. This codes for CASSLGPGTGVNEQFF.

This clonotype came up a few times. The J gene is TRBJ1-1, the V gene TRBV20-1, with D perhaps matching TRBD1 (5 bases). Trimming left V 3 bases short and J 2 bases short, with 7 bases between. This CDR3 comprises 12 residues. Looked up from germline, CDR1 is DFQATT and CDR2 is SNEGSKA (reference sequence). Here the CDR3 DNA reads TGCAGTGCTAGCCAGGGAAACACTGAAGCTTTCTTT. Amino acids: CSASQGNTEAFF.

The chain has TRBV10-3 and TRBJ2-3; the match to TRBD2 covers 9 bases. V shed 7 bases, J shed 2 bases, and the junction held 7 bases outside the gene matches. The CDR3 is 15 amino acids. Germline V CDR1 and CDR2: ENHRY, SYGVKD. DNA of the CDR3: TGTGCCATCACGGGAGCGGGAGGACCCACAGATACGCAGTATTTT. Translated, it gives CAITGAGGPTDTQYF.

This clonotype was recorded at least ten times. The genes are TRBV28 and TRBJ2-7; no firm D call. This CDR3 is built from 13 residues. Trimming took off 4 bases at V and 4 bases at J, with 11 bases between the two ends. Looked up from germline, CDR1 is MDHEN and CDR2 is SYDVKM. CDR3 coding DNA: TGTGCCAGCAGTTGGGTTAAGGGTTACGAGCAGTACTTC. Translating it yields CASSWVKGYEQYF.

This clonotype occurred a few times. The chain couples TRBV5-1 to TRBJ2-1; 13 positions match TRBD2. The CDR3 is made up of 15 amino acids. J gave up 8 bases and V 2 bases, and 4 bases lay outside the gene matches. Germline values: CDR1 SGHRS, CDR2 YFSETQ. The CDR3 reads CASSFGLAGVYEQFF. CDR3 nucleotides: TGCGCCAGCAGCTTCGGACTAGCGGGAGTTTATGAGCAGTTCTTC.

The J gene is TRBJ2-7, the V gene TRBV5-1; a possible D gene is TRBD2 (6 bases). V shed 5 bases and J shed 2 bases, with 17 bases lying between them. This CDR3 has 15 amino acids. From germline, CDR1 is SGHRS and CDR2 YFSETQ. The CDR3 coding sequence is TGCGCCAGCAGTGGGACGGGAGTAGCCCCCTACGAGCAGTACTTC. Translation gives CASSGTGVAPYEQYF.

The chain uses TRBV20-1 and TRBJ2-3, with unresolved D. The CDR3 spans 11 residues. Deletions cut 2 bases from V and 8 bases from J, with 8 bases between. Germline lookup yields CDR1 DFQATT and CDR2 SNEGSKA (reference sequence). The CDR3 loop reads CSARLGVTQYF. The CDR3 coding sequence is TGCAGTGCTAGACTCGGAGTTACGCAGTATTTT.

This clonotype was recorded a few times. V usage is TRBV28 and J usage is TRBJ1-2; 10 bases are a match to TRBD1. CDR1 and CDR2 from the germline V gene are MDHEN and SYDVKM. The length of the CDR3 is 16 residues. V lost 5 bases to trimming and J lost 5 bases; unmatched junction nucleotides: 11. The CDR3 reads CASSPAPGTGVYGYTF. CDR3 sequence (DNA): TGTGCCAGCAGTCCCGCTCCTGGGACAGGGGTTTATGGCTACACCTTC.

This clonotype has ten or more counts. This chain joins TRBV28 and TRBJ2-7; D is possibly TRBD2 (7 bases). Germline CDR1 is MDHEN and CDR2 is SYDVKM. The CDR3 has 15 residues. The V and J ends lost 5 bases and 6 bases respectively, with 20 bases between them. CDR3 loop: CASSPPGGGTIEQYF. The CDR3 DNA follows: TGTGCCAGCAGTCCCCCGGGGGGCGGAACGATCGAGCAGTACTTC.

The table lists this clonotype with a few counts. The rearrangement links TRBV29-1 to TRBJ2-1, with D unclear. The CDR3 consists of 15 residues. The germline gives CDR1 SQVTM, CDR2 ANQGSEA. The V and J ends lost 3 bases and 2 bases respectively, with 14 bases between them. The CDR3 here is CSVDLPTSTYNEQFF. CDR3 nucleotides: TGCAGCGTTGACCTCCCCACATCAACCTACAATGAGCAGTTCTTC.

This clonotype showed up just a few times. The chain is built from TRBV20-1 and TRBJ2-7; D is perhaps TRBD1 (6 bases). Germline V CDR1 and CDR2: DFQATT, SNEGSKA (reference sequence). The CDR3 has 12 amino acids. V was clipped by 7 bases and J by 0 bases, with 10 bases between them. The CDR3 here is CSVRTDSYEQYF. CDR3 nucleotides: TGCAGTGTCCGGACAGACTCCTACGAGCAGTACTTC.

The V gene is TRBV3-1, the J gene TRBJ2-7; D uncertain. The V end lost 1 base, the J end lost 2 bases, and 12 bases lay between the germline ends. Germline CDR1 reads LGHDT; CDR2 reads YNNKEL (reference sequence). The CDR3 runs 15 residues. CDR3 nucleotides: TGTGCCAGCAGCCAAGTCTTCTCAAGACCCTACGAGCAGTACTTC. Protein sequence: CASSQVFSRPYEQYF.

The CDR3 is CASRSLRRSGYTF. The CDR3 DNA reads TGTGCCAGCAGGTCTCTTCGAAGGAGTGGCTACACCTTC. The chain combines TRBV28 with TRBJ1-2; D gene ambiguous. V lost 6 bases, J lost 7 bases, and 15 bases lay in between. Germline CDR1 and CDR2: MDHEN and SYDVKM. CDR3 length: 13 residues.

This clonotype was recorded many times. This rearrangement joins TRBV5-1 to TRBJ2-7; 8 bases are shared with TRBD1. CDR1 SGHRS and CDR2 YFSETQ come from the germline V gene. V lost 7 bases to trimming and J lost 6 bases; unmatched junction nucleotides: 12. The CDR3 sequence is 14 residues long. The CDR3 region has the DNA TGCGCCAGCCGGACAGGGTCCCTTTCGTCCGAGCAGTACTTC. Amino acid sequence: CASRTGSLSSEQYF.

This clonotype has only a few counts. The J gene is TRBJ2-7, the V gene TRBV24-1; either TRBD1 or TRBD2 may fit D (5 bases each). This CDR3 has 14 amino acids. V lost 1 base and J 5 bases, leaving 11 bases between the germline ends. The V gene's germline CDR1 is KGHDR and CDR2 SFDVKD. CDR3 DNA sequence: TGTGCCACCAGTGATTTCAGGGACGGCGACGAGCAGTACTTC. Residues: CATSDFRDGDEQYF.

CDR3 sequence reads: CASSFGPAGTDTQYF. Written as DNA, the CDR3 is TGCGCCAGCAGCTTTGGTCCGGCGGGCACAGATACGCAGTATTTT. The rearrangement uses TRBV5-1 and TRBJ2-3; D unclear. The CDR3 has 15 residues. Looked up from germline, CDR1 is SGHRS and CDR2 is YFSETQ. The germline V and J ends were trimmed by 2 bases and 1 base, with 11 bases remaining between them.

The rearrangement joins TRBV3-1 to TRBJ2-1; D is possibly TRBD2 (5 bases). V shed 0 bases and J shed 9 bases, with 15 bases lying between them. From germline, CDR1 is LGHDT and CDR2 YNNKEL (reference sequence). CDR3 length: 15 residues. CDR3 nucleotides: TGTGCCAGCAGCCAAGATCCCCTTCCGAGGGCTGAGCAGTTCTTC. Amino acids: CASSQDPLPRAEQFF.